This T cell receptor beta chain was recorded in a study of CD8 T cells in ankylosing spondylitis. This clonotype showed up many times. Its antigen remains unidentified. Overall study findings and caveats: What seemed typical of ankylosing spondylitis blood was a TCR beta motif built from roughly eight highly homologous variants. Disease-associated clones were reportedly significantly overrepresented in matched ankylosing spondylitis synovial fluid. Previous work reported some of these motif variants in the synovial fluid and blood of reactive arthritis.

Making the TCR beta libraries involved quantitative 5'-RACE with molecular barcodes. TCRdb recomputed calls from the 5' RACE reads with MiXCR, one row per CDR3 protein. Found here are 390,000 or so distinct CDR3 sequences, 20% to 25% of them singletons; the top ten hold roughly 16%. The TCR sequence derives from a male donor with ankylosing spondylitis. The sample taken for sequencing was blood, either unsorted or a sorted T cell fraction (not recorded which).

CDR3 in amino acids: CASSLSGSTTYNEQFF. CDR3 DNA sequence: TGCGCCAGCAGCTTAAGCGGGAGCACCACTTACAATGAGCAGTTCTTC. This chain joins TRBV5-1 and TRBJ2-1, with 8 bases matching TRBD2. Losses at the gene ends were 2 bases for V and 4 bases for J; bases not matched to a gene: 8. This CDR3 contains 16 residues. Germline V gene lookup returns CDR1 SGHRS and CDR2 YFSETQ.